This TCR beta chain came from a study of blood T cell repertoires in COVID-19 (dated by TCRdb to the early 2020s). Background on the whole study: ImmuneRACE Cohort 3 recovered participants were defined by two consecutive negative NP/OP PCR tests, healthcare professional clearance, or symptom resolution. Where available, HLA class I and class II types were taken from metadata supplied by the sample provider and were not determined by assay-based typing. The repertoires were made available in a free public database intended to serve as a resource for research on the immune response to SARS-CoV-2. Nearly every sample came with metadata listing a de-identified subject ID, COVID-19 status, age in years and sex. Collaborator samples came from the United States, Italy and Spain and covered acute and convalescent phases of COVID-19. The material from the prospective study consisted of cDNA or gDNA derived from T cells, B-cell-depleted T cells, or PBMCs. The dataset comprised deeply sampled blood TCRbeta repertoires from subjects exposed to, actively infected with, or recovered from COVID-19. The samples were drawn from two sources: the first 160 participants of the ongoing ImmuneRACE study, and 950 to 1,500 subjects contributed by 6 global collaborators. Study-wide findings and limitations: Clinical and demographic metadata were provided uncurated, with the amount varying by source and participant.

The germline V gene yields SGDLS for CDR1 and YYNGEE for CDR2. The CDR3 covers 16 residues, taking in both the cysteine and the phenylalanine. CDR3 DNA is the only sequence kept; it has 48 bases, read in frame from the first base. V drops 0 bases and J drops 2 bases, leaving 14 bases in between. The immunoSEQ Assay, a bias-controlled multiplex PCR, was used to amplify TCRbeta CDR3 regions from genomic DNA. On the authors' methods: Nucleated cell counts per sample were estimated from amplification of reference gene primers within the assay. Sequence reads were collapsed and filtered to measure the absolute abundance of every unique TCRbeta CDR3 rearrangement. For each sample, productive Simpson clonality was calculated as the square root of Simpson's diversity index across productive rearrangements. TCRdb mirrors the immuneACCESS table, restricted to in-frame sequences. Some clones are absent from its copies; in checked studies, under half trace to an unresolved V gene, and the reason for the others is unknown. V, J and clone size derive from that table, while D and trimming were established from the DNA sequence. For this sample the table gives about 140,000 clones, of which over 70% were detected only once. In total, the top ten clones hold 3% to 4% of the sample.

A remark on this clone: The antigen it recognizes is unknown. No base-level quality is on record; no much larger clone is a single base apart.

Participants in the prospective study were enrolled through a virtual design, were aged roughly 18 to 100 years, and lived in 20 to 30 United States geographic areas. To assign participants to cohorts, the prospective study relied on clinical history that participants themselves reported in a screening survey and a study questionnaire. Each participant in the prospective study had whole blood, serum and a nasopharyngeal or oropharyngeal swab collected by mobile phlebotomists. Prospective study participants could optionally give additional blood draws and questionnaires over an approximately 2-month period. Before DNA extraction, prospective study blood samples were shipped either frozen or at room temperature.

What was sequenced was PBMCs or T cells enriched from blood (not recorded which). The source is a man in his forties or fifties in a cohort exposed to, infected with or recovered from COVID-19 (not recorded which). The chain joins TRBV9 to TRBJ1-2; a confident D gene designation cannot be given. The DNA sequence is TGTGCCAGCAGCGTAGCCGTCCCGGCGGGGAACTATGGCTACACCTTC. Translated, it reads CASSVAVPAGNYGYTF.